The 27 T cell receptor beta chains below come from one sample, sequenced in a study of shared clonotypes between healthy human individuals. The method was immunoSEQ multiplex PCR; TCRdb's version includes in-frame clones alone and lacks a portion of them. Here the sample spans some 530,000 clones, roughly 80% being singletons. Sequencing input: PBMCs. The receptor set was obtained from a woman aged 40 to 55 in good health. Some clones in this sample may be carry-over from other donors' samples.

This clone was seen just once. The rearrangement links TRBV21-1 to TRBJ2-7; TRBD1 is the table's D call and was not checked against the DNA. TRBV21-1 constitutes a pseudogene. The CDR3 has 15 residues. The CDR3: CASSTTARGSYEQYF. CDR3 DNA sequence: TGTGCCAGCAGCACGACTGCTAGGGGGTCCTACGAGCAGTACTTC.

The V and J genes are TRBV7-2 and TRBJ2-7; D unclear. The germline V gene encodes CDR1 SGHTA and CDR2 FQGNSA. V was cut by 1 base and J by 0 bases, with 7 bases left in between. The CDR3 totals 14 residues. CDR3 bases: TGTGCCAGCAGCTTAGTCTGGAGCTCCTACGAGCAGTACTTC. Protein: CASSLVWSSYEQYF.

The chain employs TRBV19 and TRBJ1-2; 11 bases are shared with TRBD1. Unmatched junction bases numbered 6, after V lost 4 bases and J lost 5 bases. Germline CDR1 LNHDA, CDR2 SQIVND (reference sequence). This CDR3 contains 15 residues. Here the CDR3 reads CASSKGQGVGYGYTF. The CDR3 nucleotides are TGTGCCAGTAGTAAGGGACAGGGGGTCGGTTATGGCTACACCTTC.

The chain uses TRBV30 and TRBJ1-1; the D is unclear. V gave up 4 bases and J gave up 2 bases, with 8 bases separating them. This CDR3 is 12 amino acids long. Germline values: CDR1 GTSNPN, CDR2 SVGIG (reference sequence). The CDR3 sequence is CAWNPGNTEAFF. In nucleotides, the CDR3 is TGTGCCTGGAATCCCGGCAACACTGAAGCTTTCTTT. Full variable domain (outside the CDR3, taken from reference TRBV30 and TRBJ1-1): SQTIHQWPATLVQPVGSPLSLECTVEGTSNPNLYWYRQAAGRGLQLLFYSVGIGQISSEVPQNLSASRPQDRQFILSSKKLLLSDSGFYLCAWNPGNTEAFFGQGTRLTVV.

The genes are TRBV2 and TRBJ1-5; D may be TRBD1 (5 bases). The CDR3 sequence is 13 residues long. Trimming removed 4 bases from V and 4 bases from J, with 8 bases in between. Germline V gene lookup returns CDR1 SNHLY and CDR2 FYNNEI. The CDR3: CASSGGLNQPQHF. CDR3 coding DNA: TGTGCCAGCAGTGGGGGCCTTAATCAGCCCCAGCATTTT.

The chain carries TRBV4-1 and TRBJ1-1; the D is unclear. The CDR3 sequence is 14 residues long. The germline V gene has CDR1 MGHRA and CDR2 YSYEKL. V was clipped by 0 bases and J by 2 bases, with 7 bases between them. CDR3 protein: CASSQDSSNTEAFF. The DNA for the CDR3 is TGCGCCAGCAGCCAAGATAGCAGTAACACTGAAGCTTTCTTT.

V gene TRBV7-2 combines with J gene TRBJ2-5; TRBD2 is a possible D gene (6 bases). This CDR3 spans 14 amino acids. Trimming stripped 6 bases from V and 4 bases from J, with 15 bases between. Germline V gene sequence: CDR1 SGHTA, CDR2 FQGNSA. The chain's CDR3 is CASRSPGRRETQYF. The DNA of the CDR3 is TGTGCCAGCAGGTCCCCAGGGAGGAGAGAGACCCAGTACTTC.

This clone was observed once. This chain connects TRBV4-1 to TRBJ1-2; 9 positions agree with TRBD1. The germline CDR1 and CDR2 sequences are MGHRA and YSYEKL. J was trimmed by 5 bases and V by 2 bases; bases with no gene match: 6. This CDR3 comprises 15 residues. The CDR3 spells CASSQNYRGQYGYTF. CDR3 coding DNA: TGCGCCAGCAGCCAAAACTACAGGGGGCAATATGGCTACACCTTC.

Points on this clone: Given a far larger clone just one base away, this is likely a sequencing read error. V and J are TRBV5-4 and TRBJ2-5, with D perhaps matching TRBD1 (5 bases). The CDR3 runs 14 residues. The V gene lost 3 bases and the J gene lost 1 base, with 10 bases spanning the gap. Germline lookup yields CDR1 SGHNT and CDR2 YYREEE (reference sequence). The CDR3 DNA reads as TGTGCCAGCAGCTACGACAGTATCCAAGAGACCCAGTACTTC. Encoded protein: CASSYDSIQETQYF.

The CDR3 here is CAWTEQGKGDQPQHF. The CDR3 nucleotides read TGTGCCTGGACCGAACAGGGGAAGGGGGATCAGCCCCAGCATTTT. The V call is TRBV30, the J call TRBJ1-5, with 7 nucleotides matching TRBD1. The CDR3 runs to 15 residues. Germline V gives CDR1 GTSNPN, CDR2 SVGIG (reference sequence). With 4 bases clipped from V and 5 bases from J, the junction kept 11 bases outside the gene matches.

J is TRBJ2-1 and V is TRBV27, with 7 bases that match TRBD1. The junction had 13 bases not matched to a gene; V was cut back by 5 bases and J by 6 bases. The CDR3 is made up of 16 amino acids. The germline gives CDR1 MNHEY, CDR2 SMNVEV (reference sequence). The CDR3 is CASSKPTGVLGNEQFF. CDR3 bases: TGTGCCAGCAGTAAACCTACAGGGGTTCTAGGCAATGAGCAGTTCTTC.

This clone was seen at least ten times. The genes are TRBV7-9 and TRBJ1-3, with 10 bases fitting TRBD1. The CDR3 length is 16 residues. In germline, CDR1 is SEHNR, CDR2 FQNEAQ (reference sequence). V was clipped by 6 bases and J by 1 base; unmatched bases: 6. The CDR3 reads CASRPRDRGSGNTIYF. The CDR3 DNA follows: TGTGCCAGCAGACCCCGGGACAGGGGTTCTGGAAACACCATATATTTT. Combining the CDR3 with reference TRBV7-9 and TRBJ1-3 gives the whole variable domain DTGVSQNPRHKITKRGQNVTFRCDPISEHNRLYWYRQTLGQGPEFLTYFQNEAQLEKSRLLSDRFSAERPKGSFSTLEIQRTEQGDSAMYLCASRPRDRGSGNTIYFGEGSWLTVV.

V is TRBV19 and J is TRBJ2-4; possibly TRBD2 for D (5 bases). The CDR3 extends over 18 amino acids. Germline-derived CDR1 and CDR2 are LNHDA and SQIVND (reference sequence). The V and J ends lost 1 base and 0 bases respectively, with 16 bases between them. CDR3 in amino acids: CASSIGWRKVAAKNIQYF. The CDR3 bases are TGTGCCAGTAGTATAGGATGGAGGAAAGTGGCAGCCAAAAACATTCAGTACTTC. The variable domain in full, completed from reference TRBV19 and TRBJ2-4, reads DGGITQSPKYLFRKEGQNVTLSCEQNLNHDAMYWYRQDPGQGLRLIYYSQIVNDFQKGDIAEGYSVSREKKESFPLTVTSAQKNPTAFYLCASSIGWRKVAAKNIQYFGAGTRLSVL.

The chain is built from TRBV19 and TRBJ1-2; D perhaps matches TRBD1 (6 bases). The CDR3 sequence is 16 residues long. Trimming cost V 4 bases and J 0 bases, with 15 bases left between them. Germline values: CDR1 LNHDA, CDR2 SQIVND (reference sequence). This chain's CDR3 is CASSRTAGGTNYGYTF. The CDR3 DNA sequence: TGTGCCAGTAGTAGGACAGCCGGAGGGACTAACTATGGCTACACCTTC.

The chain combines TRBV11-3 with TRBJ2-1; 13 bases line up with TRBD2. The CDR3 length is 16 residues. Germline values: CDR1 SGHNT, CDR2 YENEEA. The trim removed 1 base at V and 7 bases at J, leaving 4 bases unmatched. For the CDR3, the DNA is TGTGCCAGCAGCTTAGGACTAGCGGGGGGAACTAATGAGCAGTTCTTC. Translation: CASSLGLAGGTNEQFF. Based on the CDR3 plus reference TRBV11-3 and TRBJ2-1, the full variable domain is EAGVVQSPRYKIIEKKQPVAFWCNPISGHNTLYWYLQNLGQGPELLIRYENEEAVDDSQLPKDRFSAERLKGVDSTLKIQPAELGDSAVYLCASSLGLAGGTNEQFFGPGTRLTVL.

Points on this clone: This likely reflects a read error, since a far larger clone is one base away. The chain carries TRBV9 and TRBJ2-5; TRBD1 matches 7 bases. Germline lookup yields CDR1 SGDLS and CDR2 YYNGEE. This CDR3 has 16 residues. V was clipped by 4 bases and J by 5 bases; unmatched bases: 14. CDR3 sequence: CASSPAQGYGQETQYF. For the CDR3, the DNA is TGTGCCAGCAGCCCCGCACAGGGGTATGGTCAGGAGACCCAGTACTTC.

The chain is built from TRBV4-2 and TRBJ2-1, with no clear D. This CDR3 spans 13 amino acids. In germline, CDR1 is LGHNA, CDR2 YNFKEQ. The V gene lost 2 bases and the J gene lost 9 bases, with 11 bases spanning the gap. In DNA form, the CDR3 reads TGTGCCAGCAGCCAAACCAGGAACGGTGAGCAGTTCTTC. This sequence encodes CASSQTRNGEQFF.

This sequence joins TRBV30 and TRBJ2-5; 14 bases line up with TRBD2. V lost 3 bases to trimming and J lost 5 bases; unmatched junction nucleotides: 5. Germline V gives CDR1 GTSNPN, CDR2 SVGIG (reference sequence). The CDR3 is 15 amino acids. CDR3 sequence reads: CAWRKGTSGSETQYF. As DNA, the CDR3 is TGTGCCTGGAGGAAAGGGACTAGCGGGAGTGAGACCCAGTACTTC.

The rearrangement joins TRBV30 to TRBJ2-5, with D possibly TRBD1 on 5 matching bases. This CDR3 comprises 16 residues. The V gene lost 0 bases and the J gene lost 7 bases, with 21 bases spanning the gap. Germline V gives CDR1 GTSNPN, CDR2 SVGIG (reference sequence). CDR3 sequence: CAWSVTRQRLRLTQYF. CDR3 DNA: TGTGCCTGGAGTGTTACCAGACAGAGACTGAGGTTGACCCAGTACTTC.

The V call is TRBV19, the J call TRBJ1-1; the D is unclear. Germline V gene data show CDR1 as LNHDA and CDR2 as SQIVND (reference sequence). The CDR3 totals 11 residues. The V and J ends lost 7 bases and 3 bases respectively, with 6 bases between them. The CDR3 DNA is TGTGCCAGTATCGGCTACACTGAAGCTTTCTTT. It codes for CASIGYTEAFF.

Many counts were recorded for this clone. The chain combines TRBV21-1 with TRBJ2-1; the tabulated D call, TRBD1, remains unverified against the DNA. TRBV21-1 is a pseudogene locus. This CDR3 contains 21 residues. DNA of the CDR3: TGTGCCAGCAGCAAATCCCCACCCAAATCTCAGGTACAGGGCTTGGACAATGAGCAGTTCTTC. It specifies CASSKSPPKSQVQGLDNEQFF.

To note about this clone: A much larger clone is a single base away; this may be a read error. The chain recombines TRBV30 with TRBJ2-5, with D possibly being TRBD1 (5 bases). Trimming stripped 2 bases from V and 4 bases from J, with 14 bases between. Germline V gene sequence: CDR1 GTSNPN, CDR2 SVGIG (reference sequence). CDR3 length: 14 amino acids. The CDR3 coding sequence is TGTGCCTGGAGTTCCCTGGGGCAGATAGAGACCCAGTACTTC. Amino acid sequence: CAWSSLGQIETQYF.

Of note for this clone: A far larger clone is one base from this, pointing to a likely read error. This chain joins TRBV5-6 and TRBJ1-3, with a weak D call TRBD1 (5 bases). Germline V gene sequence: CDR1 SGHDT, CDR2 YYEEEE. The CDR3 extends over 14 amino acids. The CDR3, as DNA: TGTGCCAGCAGCTTGGGACAGCAAGGAAACATCATATATTTT. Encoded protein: CASSLGQQGNIIYF.

CDR3 sequence: CSAKTLDTLGHTF. CDR3 coding DNA: TGCAGCGCTAAGACATTGGATACATTGGGCCACACCTTC. The chain uses TRBV29-1 and TRBJ1-2; D is unclear. Germline loops: CDR1 SQVTM, CDR2 ANQGSEA. Trimming removed 7 bases at V and 12 bases at J, with 24 bases between. The CDR3 covers 13 residues.

CDR3 nucleotide sequence: TGTGCCACCGACCGGGACAGAGTCTCCTACGAGCAGTACTTC. This codes for CATDRDRVSYEQYF. The chain combines TRBV6-1 with TRBJ2-7; 7 positions agree with TRBD1. The CDR3 is 14 amino acids. In germline, CDR1 is MNHNS, CDR2 SASEGT. Trimming cost V 10 bases and J 0 bases; bases outside gene matches: 9.

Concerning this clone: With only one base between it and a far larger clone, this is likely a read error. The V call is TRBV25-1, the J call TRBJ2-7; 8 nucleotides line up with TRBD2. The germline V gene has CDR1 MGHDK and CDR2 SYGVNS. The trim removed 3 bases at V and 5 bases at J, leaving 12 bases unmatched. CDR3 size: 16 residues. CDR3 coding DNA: TGTGCCAGCAGTGACCTCACTAGCGGCTATAGGGACGAGCAGTACTTC. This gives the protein CASSDLTSGYRDEQYF.

The chain's CDR3 is CASSPYGLRGEKLFF. Written as DNA, the CDR3 is TGTGCCAGCAGTCCATATGGACTGCGTGGGGAAAAACTGTTTTTT. The rearrangement joins TRBV28 to TRBJ1-4; D is unclear. CDR3 length: 15 amino acids. CDR1 and CDR2 from the germline V gene are MDHEN and SYDVKM. V was clipped by 5 bases and J by 8 bases, with 18 bases between them. The full variable domain, in which reference TRBV28 and TRBJ1-4 provide the parts outside the CDR3, is DVKVTQSSRYLVKRTGEKVFLECVQDMDHENMFWYRQDPGLGLRLIYFSYDVKMKEKGDIPEGYSVSREKKERFSLILESASTNQTSMYLCASSPYGLRGEKLFFGSGTQLSVL.